This T cell receptor (beta chain) was documented in a study of OX40 agonist ivuxolimab in advanced cancers. Background on the whole study: Ivuxolimab was an agonistic, fully human IgG2 monoclonal antibody directed against OX40 (CD134), a costimulatory receptor. Of the approximately 50 patients in dose escalation, approximately 20 had hepatocellular carcinoma, about 15 had melanoma, 9 had renal cell carcinoma and 9 had head and neck cancer. Intravenous ivuxolimab was administered to patients every 2 weeks at six dose levels: 0.01, 0.1, 0.3, 1.5, 3 and 10 mg/kg. In the dose-escalation cohort, more than 75% of patients were male, and the mean age was around 60 years, with a range of roughly 23 to 85. Partial responses occurred in three dose-escalation patients: two with cutaneous melanoma and one with hepatocellular carcinoma. Prior anti-PD-1, anti-PD-L1 or anti-CTLA-4 therapy was permitted, and checkpoint inhibitors had been received by roughly 40% of dose-escalation patients. The monotherapy dose-escalation portion (N of about 50 patients) of the phase I ivuxolimab trial is reported in the paper. Peripheral TCRbeta sequencing aimed to test whether ivuxolimab altered TCR sequence diversity and caused clonal T-cell expansion.

To sequence the TCRbeta CDR3 region, genomic DNA was isolated from the sorted cells. The immunoSEQ Assay was used for sequencing of TCRbeta CDR3 regions. The table comes from immuneACCESS by way of TCRdb, which keeps in-frame sequences with V and J called. Part of the clones is missing from these tables; in studies checked, under half for an unresolved V gene and the rest for unknown reasons. Recorded for this sample are some 58,000 clones; roughly nine tenths of them occurred a single time. Under 2% of the sample lies in the top ten. About this clone: Its antigen is not yet known. Per-nucleotide qualities are absent, and no much larger clonotype sits a single base away.

Broader findings and caveats from the paper: Low levels of normalized T-cell clonal expansion were also seen in some nonresponding patients. Antigen specificity was not determined for the clonally expanded peripheral T cells. In the 0.1-3.0 mg/kg groups, partial responders had among the lowest normalized peripheral clonal expansion, particularly in CD8+ T cells. On average, CD8+ T cells showed more expanded clones than CD4+ T cells after ivuxolimab. At doses of 0.1 to 3.0 mg/kg, clonal expansion of both CD4+ and CD8+ T cells in blood was seen between baseline and week 6.

The trial excluded patients who had a history of autoimmune disease or who were on systemic immunosuppression. In every dose cohort, peripheral blood was drawn for TCR sequencing at baseline, cycle 4 day 1, and cycle 7 day 1. Samples were obtained from an open-label, multicenter, first-in-human phase I dose-escalation trial of ivuxolimab. Adults with locally advanced or metastatic melanoma, renal cell carcinoma, hepatocellular carcinoma or head and neck squamous cell carcinoma were enrolled in the trial. Before TCR sequencing, CD4+ T cells and CD8+ T cells from peripheral blood were sorted into separate populations. From its cysteine to its phenylalanine, the CDR3 spans 16 amino acids. This entry keeps only the CDR3 DNA: 48 bases, framed from base 1. In the germline V gene, CDR1 corresponds to SGHRS and CDR2 to YFSETQ. Clipping removes 0 bases from V and 7 bases from J, with 13 as the unmatched junction base count.

The sample in question was CD4+ or CD8+ T cells sorted from blood, obtained in a trial of the OX40 agonist ivuxolimab. The V and J genes are TRBV5-1 and TRBJ2-7; TRBD1 agrees with 7 junctional bases. The TCR originated in an adult with an advanced solid tumor such as melanoma, head and neck, liver or kidney cancer. The DNA reads TGCGCCAGCAGCTTGGGCTCTCTCAGATGGACAGGAGAGCAGTACTTC. It codes for CASSLGSLRWTGEQYF.